This T cell receptor (beta chain) was sequenced during a study of T cells expressing NK-cell markers. Study information: One of the eight sequenced donors was seronegative, whereas the other seven were HCMV-seropositive.

Regarding the study as a whole: CD8+ T cells in a handful of donors included dominant NKG2C+ clonotypes at 1.0-7.0%.

Libraries used 5'RACE template switching adding universal primer site and UMIs. TCRdb reprocessed the 5' RACE reads, keeping one entry per CDR3 protein, no DNA. This sample's table has approximately 460,000 distinct CDR3 sequences. Details on this clonotype: Antigen specificity is unknown.

The length of the CDR3 is 13 residues. CDR1 and CDR2 from the germline V gene are DFQATT and SNEGSKA (reference sequence). The rearrangement uses TRBV20-1 and TRBJ2-1. Sample: blood T cells: a sorted CD56 or NKG2C T cell subset, CD4+ or CD8+ T cells, or bulk PBMC T cells (not recorded which). The sequence derives from a woman aged 18 to 75 in good health. CDR3 amino acids: CSASVSSYNEQFF.